This T cell receptor beta chain was identified in a study of PD-L1 blockade in urothelial cancer. Across the study: Every 3 weeks, patients received intravenous atezolizumab 1,200 mg, beginning 2014. Analysis of blood occurred 3 weeks (second dose) and 6 weeks after treatment start.

Study results and caveats: Better survival was predicted when blood TCR clonality before treatment fell below the median. In blood at 3 weeks, tumor-associated clones expanded more among patients with durable benefit.

This CDR3 comprises 14 residues. In germline, CDR1 is SGDLS, CDR2 YYNGEE. V was cut by 6 bases and J by 2 bases, with 12 bases left in between. Sequencing used immunoSEQ multiplex PCR; TCRdb keeps in-frame clones, though not all of them. The data hold about 56,000 clones, with roughly 86% observed a single time. This clone has just one count. Its antigen is unknown. The chain couples TRBV9 to TRBJ2-1, with D perhaps matching TRBD2 (5 bases). Specimen: PBMCs, collected around atezolizumab (anti-PD-L1) treatment. The sequence derives from a man between 45 and 60 years old with urothelial cancer. The CDR3 spells CASKAGNTYNEQFF. Written as DNA, the CDR3 is TGTGCCAGCAAAGCCGGGAACACCTACAATGAGCAGTTCTTC.